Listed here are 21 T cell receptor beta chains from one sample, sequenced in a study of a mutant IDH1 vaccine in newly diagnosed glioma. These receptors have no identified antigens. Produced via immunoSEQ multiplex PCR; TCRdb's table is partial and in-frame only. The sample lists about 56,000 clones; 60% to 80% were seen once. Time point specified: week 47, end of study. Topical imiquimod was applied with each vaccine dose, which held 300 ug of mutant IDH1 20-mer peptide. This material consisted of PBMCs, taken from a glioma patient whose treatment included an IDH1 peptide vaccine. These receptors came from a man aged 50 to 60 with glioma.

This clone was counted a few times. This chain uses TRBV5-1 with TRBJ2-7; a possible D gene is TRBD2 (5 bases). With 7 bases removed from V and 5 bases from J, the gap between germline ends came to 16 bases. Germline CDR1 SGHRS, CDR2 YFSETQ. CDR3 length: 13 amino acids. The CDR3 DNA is TGCGCCAGCGGATTGACCTTCGGGGACGAGCAGTACTTC. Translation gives CASGLTFGDEQYF.

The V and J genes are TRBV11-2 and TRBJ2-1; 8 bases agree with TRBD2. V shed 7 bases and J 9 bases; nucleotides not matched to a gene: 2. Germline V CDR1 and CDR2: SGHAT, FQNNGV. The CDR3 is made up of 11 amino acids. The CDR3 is CASTGGGEQFF. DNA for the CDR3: TGTGCCAGCACGGGGGGGGGTGAGCAGTTCTTC.

The CDR3 DNA follows: TGTGCCAGCAGCTTACATCGTTTAGCGGGGATTGAGCAGTTCTTC. It is translated as CASSLHRLAGIEQFF. The chain uses TRBV7-2 and TRBJ2-1; TRBD2 matches 8 bases. Germline values: CDR1 SGHTA, CDR2 FQGNSA. V lost 2 bases and J lost 9; bases outside the gene matches: 9. The CDR3 is made up of 15 amino acids.

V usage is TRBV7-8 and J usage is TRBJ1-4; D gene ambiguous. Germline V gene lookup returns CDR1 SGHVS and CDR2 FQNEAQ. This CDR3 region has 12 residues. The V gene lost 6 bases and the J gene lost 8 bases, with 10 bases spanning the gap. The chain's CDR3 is CASRKVGEKLFF. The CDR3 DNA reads TGTGCCAGCAGGAAGGTGGGGGAAAAACTGTTTTTT. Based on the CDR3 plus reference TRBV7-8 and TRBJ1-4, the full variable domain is GAGVSQSPRYKVAKRGQDVALRCDPISGHVSLFWYQQALGQGPEFLTYFQNEAQLDKSGLPSDRFFAERPEGSVSTLKIQRTQQEDSAVYLCASRKVGEKLFFGSGTQLSVL.

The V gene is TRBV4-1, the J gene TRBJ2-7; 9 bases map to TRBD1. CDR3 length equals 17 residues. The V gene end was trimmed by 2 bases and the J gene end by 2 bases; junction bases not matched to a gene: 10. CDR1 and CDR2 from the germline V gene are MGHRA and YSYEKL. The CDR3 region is CASSQYIVGQGAYEQYF. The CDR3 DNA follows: TGCGCCAGCAGCCAATATATAGTGGGACAGGGAGCCTACGAGCAGTACTTC.

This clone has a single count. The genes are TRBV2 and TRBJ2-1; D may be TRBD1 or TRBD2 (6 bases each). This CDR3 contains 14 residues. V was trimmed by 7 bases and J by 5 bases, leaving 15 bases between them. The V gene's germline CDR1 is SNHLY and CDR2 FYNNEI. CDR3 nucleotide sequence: TGTGCCAGCAACCAGAGGGGGACTGACAATGAGCAGTTCTTC. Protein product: CASNQRGTDNEQFF. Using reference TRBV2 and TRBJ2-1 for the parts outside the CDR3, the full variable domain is EPEVTQTPSHQVTQMGQEVILRCVPISNHLYFYWYRQILGQKVEFLVSFYNNEISEKSEIFDDQFSVERPDGSNFTLKIRSTKLEDSAMYFCASNQRGTDNEQFFGPGTRLTVL.

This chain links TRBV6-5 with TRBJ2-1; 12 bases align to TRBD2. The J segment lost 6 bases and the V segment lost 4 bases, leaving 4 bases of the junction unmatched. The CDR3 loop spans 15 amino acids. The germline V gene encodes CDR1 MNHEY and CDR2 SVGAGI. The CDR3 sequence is CASSSLAGGRNEQFF. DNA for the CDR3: TGTGCCAGCAGTTCACTAGCGGGGGGACGCAATGAGCAGTTCTTC.

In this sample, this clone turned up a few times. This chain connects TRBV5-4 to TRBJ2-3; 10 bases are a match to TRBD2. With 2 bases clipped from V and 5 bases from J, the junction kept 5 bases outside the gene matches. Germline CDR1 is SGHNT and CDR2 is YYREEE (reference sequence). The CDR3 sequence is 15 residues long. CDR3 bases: TGTGCCAGCAGCTTAACGGCTAGCGGGGGAGATACGCAGTATTTT. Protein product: CASSLTASGGDTQYF.

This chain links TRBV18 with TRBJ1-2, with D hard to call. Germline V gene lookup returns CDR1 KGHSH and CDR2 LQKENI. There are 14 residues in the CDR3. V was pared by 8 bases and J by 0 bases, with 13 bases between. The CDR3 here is CASANGEANYGYTF. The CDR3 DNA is TGTGCCAGCGCAAACGGAGAGGCTAACTATGGCTACACCTTC.

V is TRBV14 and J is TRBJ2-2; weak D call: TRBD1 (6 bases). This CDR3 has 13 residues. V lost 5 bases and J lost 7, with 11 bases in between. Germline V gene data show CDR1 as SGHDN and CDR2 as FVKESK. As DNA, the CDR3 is TGTGCCAGCAGCGTGATCAGGGGCGGGGAGCTGTTTTTT. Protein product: CASSVIRGGELFF.

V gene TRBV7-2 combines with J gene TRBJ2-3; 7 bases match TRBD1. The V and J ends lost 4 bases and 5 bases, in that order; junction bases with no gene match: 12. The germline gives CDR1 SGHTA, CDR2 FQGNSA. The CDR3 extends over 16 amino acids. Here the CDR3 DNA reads TGTGCCAGCAGCTCCCCGGGACAGTCAAAAGGAGATACGCAGTATTTT. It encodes CASSSPGQSKGDTQYF.

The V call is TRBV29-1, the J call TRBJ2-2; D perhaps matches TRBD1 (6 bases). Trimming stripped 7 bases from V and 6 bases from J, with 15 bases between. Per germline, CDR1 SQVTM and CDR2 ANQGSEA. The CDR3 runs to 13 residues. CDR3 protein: CSASQGFAGELFF. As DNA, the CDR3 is TGCAGCGCCTCACAGGGATTCGCCGGGGAGCTGTTTTTT.

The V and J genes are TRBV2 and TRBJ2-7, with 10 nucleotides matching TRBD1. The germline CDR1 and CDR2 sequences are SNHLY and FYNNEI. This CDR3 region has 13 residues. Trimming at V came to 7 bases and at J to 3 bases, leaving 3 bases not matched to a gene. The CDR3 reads CASTRDRGYEQYF. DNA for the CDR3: TGTGCCAGCACCAGGGACAGGGGCTACGAGCAGTACTTC.

The CDR3 is CASSESNRGNTEAFF. The CDR3 region has the DNA TGCGCCAGCAGTGAGTCAAACAGGGGGAACACTGAAGCTTTCTTT. J is TRBJ1-1 and V is TRBV10-1, with TRBD1 identical over 7 bases. The CDR3 is made up of 15 amino acids. The germline V gene has CDR1 WNHNN and CDR2 SYGVQD (reference sequence). J was trimmed by 1 base and V by 0 bases; bases with no gene match: 2.

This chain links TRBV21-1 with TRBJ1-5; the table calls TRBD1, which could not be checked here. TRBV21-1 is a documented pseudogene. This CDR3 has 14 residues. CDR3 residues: CASSRAPGVLGQHF. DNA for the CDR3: TGTGCCAGCAGCAGAGCCCCAGGGGTCCTAGGGCAGCATTTT.

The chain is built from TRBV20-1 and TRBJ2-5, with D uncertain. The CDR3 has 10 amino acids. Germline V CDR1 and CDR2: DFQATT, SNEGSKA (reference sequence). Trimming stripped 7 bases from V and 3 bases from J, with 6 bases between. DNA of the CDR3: TGCAGTGGGGCGGAAGAGACCCAGTACTTC. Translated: CSGAEETQYF.

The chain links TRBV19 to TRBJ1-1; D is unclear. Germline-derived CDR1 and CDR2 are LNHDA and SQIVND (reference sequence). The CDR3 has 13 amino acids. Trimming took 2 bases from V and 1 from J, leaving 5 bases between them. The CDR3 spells CASSIIGNTEAFF. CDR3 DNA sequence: TGTGCCAGTAGTATAATAGGGAACACTGAAGCTTTCTTT.

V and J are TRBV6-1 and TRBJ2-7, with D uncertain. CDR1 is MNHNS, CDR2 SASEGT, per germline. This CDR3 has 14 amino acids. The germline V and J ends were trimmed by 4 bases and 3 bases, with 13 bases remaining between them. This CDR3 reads CASSGASPRYEQYF. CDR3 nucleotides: TGTGCCAGCAGTGGTGCCAGCCCTCGCTACGAGCAGTACTTC.

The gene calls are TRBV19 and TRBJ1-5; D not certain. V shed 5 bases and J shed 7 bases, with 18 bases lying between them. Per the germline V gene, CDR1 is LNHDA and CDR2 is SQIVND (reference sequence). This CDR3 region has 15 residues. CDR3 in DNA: TGTGCCAGTAGTCCCTCCGTGGGGTTCGGCCAGCCCCAGCATTTT. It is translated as CASSPSVGFGQPQHF.

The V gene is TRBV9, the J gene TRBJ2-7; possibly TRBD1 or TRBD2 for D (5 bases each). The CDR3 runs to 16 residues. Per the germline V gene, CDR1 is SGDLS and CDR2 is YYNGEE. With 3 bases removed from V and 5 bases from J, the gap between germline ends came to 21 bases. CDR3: CASSASSGQVFNEQYF. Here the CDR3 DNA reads TGTGCCAGCAGCGCCAGTTCGGGGCAGGTCTTCAACGAGCAGTACTTC.

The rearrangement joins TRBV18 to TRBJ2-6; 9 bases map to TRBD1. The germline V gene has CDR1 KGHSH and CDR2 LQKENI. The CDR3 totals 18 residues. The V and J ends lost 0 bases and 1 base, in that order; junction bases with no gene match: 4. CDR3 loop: CASSPPGQGLSGANVLTF. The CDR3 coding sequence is TGTGCCAGCTCACCACCTGGACAGGGGCTTTCTGGGGCCAACGTCCTGACTTTC.